The T cell receptor beta chain under discussion was sequenced for a study of PD-1 blockade in classical Hodgkin lymphoma. Noted time point: cycle 4 day 1 (C4D1), after more than five weeks of nivolumab. Every single patient, without exception, relapsed after autologous stem cell transplantation, and brentuximab vedotin exposure varied. This CDR3 is 13 amino acids long. Germline lookup yields CDR1 MNHNY and CDR2 SVGAGI (reference sequence). V was cut by 10 bases and J by 1 base, with 13 bases left in between. Sequencing was performed with immunoSEQ multiplex PCR; in TCRdb, only in-frame clones are kept and a portion is missing. In the table there are approximately 90,000 clones, 75% to 85% of which are singletons. This clone appeared a single time. What it binds is not known. Notes on the study in general: It was CD4+ TCR diversity, not CD8+, that rose significantly by C4D1. Causes of the repertoire differences remain undefined, possibly disease activity or prior therapy. The diversity seen at baseline in complete responders resembled that of newly diagnosed patients. Patients with an early start, nivolumab under 1 year after ASCT, were excluded.

The receptor's source is a human donor with classical Hodgkin lymphoma. V is TRBV6-6 and J is TRBJ1-1; no clear D. The material sequenced was peripheral blood mononuclear cells (PBMCs), taken before the fourth cycle of nivolumab. The CDR3 coding sequence is TGTGCCACCAAAGCGACGGGGAACACTGAAGCTTTCTTT. Translation: CATKATGNTEAFF.